This T cell receptor beta chain was captured by sequencing in a study of T cell responses to AZD1222 COVID-19 vaccine. The study, taken as a whole, reports: The CD4 TCRs associated with vaccination extended across spike and predominated at 160-218 and 743-854. Baseline testing showed seropositivity in only 6 or 7 AZD1222 recipients. Variant regions that are unmutated are reportedly the target of nearly half of spike-specific TCRs. Clonal diversity may have been underestimated, and the donors were mostly white British, with more females than males.

This clone was seen only once. The antigen is not known. Profiled with immunoSEQ multiplex PCR; TCRdb holds only in-frame clones, not every one. The sample holds fewer than 300,000 clones, 85% to 95% seen once. Germline lookup yields CDR1 SGHRS and CDR2 YFSETQ. The CDR3 loop spans 16 amino acids. The ends lost 3 bases at V and 2 bases at J; junction bases unmatched: 10. The chain couples TRBV5-1 to TRBJ2-5; 7 bases line up with TRBD2. The sample consisted of peripheral blood, taken on day 0 of AZD1222 vaccination. The TCR was taken from an adult in good health. CDR3 coding DNA: TGCGCCAGCAGCTCCGGACTCCTAGCGGTACAAGAGACCCAGTACTTC. Encoded protein: CASSSGLLAVQETQYF.